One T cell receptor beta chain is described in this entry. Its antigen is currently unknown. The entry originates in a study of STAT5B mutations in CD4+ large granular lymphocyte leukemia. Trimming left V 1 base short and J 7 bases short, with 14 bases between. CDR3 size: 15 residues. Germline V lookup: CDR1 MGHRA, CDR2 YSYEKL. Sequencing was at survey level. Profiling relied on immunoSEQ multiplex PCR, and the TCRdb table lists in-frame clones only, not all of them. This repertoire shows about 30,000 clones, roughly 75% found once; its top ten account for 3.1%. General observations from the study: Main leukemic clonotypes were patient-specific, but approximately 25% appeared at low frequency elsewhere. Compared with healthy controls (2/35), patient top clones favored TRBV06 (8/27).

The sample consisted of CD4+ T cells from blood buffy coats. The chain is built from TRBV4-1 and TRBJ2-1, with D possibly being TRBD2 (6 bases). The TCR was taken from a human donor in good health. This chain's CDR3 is CASSQGGTEYNEQFF. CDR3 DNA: TGCGCCAGCAGCCAAGGCGGGACGGAGTATAATGAGCAGTTCTTC.